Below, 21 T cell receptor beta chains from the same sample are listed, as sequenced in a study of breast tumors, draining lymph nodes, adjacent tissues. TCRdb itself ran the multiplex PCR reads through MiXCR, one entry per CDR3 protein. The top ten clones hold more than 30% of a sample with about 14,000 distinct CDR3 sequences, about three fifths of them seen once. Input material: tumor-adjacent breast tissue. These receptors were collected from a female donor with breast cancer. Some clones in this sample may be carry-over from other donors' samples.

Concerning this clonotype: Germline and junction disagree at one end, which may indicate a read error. CDR3 DNA: TGTGCCAGCAGCAGTGCGGGACAGTTTAATGAAAAACTGCTTTTT. Residues: CASSSAGQFNEKLLF. The chain uses TRBV7-9 and TRBJ1-4; TRBD1 matches 7 bases. Germline CDR1 SEHNR, CDR2 FQNEAQ (reference sequence). The CDR3 has 15 amino acids.

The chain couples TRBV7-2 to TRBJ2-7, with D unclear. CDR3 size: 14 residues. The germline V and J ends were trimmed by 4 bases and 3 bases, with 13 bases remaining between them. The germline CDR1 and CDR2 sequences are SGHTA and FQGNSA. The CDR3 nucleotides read TGTGCCAGCAGCTACAATAGCCCGAACTACGAGCAGTACTTC. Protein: CASSYNSPNYEQYF.

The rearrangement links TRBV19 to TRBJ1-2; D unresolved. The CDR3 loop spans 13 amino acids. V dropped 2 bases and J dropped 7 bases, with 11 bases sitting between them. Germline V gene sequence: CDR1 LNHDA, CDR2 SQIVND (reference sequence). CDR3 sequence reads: CASSIRAHLGYTF. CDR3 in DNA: TGTGCCAGTAGTATAAGGGCCCATCTTGGCTACACCTTC.

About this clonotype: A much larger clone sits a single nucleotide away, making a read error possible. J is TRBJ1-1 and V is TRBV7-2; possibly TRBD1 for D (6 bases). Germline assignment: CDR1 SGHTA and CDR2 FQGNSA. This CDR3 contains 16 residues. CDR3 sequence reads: CASSLGYGLGGVEPFF. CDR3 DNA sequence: TGTGCCAGCAGCTTAGGTTACGGATTAGGGGGTGTTGAACCTTTCTTT.

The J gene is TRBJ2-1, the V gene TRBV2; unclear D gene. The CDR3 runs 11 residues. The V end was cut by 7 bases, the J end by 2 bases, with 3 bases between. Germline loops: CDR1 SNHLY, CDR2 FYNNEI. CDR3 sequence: CASTPYNEQFF. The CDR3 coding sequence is TGTGCCAGCACTCCCTACAATGAGCAGTTCTTC.

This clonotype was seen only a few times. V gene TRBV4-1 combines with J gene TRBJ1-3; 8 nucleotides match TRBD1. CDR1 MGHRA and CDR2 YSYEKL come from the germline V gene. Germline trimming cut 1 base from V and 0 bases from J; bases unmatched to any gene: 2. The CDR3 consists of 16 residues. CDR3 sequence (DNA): TGCGCCAGCAGCCAAGCAGGACAGGGCTCTGGAAACACCATATATTTT. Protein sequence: CASSQAGQGSGNTIYF.

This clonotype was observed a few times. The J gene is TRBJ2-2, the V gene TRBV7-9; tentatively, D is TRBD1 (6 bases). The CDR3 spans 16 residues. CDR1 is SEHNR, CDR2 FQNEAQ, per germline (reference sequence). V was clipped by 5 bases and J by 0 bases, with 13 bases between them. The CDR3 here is CASSLVGGSNTGELFF. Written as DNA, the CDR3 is TGTGCCAGCAGCCTCGTAGGGGGTTCGAACACCGGGGAGCTGTTTTTT.

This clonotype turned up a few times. This CDR3 reads CASSSGAGTDTQYF. CDR3 DNA sequence: TGTGCCAGTAGTTCGGGGGCGGGCACAGATACGCAGTATTTT. This rearrangement joins TRBV19 to TRBJ2-3; tentatively, D is TRBD1 or TRBD2 (6 bases each). The CDR3 contains 14 residues. Trimming stripped 5 bases from V and 1 base from J, with 10 bases between. Germline CDR1 is LNHDA and CDR2 is SQIVND (reference sequence).

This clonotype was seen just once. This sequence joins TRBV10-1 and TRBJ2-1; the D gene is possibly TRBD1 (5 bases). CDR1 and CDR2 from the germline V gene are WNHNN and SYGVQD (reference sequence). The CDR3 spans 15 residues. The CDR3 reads CAKHEGQGSYNEQFF. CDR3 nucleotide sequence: TGCGCTAAACATGAAGGGCAGGGATCCTACAATGAGCAGTTCTTC.

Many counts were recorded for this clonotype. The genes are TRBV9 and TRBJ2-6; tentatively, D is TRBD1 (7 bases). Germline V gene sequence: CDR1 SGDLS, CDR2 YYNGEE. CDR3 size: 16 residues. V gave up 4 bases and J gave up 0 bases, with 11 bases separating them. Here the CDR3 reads CASSSRGASGANVLTF. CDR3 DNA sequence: TGTGCCAGCAGCTCCAGGGGGGCCTCTGGGGCCAACGTCCTGACTTTC.

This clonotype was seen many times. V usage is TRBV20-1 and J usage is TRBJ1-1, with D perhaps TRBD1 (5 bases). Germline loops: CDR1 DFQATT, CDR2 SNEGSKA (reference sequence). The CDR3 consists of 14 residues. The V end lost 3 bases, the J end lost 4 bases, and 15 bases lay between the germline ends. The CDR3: CSASSSPGATEAFF. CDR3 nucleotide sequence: TGCAGTGCTAGTTCCTCCCCTGGGGCCACTGAAGCTTTCTTT.

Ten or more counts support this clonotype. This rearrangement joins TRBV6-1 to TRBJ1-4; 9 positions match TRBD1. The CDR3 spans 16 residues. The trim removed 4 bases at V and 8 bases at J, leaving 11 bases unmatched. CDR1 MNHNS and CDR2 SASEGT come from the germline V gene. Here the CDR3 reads CASSAEAGTGFEKLFF. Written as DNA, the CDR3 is TGTGCCAGCAGTGCCGAAGCCGGGACAGGGTTCGAAAAACTGTTTTTT.

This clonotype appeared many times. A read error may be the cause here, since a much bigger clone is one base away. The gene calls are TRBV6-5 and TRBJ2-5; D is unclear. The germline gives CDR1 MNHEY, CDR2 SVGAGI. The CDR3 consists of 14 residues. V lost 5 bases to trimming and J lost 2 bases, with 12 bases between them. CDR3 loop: CASSHESGQETQYF. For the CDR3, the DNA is TGTGCCAGCAGTCACGAATCTGGTCAAGAGACCCAGTACTTC.

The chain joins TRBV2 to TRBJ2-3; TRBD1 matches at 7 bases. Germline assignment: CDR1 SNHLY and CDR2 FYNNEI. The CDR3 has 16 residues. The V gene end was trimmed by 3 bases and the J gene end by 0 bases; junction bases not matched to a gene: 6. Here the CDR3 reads CASSDRGRGSTDTQYF. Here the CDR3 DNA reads TGTGCCAGCAGTGATAGGGGCAGGGGGAGCACAGATACGCAGTATTTT. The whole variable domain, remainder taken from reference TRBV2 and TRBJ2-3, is EPEVTQTPSHQVTQMGQEVILRCVPISNHLYFYWYRQILGQKVEFLVSFYNNEISEKSEIFDDQFSVERPDGSNFTLKIRSTKLEDSAMYFCASSDRGRGSTDTQYFGPGTRLTVL.

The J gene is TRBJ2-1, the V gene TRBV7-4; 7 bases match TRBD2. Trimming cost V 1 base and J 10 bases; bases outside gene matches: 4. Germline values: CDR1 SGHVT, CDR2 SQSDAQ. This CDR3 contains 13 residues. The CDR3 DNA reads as TGTGCCAGCAGCTTAGGGGGACTACGAGAGCAGTTCTTC. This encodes CASSLGGLREQFF.

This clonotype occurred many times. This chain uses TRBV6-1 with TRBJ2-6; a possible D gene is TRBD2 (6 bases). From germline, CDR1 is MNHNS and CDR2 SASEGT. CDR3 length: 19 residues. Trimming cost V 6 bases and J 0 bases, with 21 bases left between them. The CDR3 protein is CASSLMVGGNPSGANVLTF. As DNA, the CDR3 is TGTGCCAGCAGCCTGATGGTGGGGGGAAATCCCTCTGGGGCCAACGTCCTGACTTTC.

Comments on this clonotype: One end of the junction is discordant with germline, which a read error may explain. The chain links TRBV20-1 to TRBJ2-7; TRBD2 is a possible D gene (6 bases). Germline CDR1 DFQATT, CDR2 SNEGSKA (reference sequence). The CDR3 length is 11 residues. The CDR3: CSARYSTGVSF. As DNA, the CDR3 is TGCAGTGCTAGATATTCAACGGGGGTCTCGTTC.

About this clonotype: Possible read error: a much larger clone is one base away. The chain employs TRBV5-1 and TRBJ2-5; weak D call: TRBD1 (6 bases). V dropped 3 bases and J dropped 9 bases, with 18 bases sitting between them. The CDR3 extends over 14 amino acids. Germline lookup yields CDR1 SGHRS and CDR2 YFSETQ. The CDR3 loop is CASSSGQCPRAQYF. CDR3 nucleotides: TGCGCCAGCAGCTCTGGACAGTGCCCTCGGGCCCAGTACTTC.

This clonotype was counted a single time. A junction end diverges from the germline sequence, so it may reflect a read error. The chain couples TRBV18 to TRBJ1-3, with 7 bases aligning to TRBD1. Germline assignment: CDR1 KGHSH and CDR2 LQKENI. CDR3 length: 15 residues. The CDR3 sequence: CVSSPLDRAGNTIYF. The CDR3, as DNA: TGTGTCAGCTCACCTCTCGACAGGGCCGGAAACACCATATATTTT.

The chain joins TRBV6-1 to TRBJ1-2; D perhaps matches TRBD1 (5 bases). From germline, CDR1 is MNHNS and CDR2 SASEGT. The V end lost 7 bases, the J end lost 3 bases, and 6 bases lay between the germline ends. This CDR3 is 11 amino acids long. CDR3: CASTRDYGYTF. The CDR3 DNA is TGTGCCAGCACCAGGGACTATGGCTACACCTTC.

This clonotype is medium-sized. CDR3 DNA sequence: TGTGCCAGCAGCTTTAGCGGGGGTTATACGCAGTATTTT. It is translated as CASSFSGGYTQYF. The rearrangement links TRBV14 to TRBJ2-3; 9 bases are shared with TRBD2. The CDR3 consists of 13 residues. V lost 5 bases and J lost 7; bases outside the gene matches: 4. Per the germline V gene, CDR1 is SGHDN and CDR2 is FVKESK.